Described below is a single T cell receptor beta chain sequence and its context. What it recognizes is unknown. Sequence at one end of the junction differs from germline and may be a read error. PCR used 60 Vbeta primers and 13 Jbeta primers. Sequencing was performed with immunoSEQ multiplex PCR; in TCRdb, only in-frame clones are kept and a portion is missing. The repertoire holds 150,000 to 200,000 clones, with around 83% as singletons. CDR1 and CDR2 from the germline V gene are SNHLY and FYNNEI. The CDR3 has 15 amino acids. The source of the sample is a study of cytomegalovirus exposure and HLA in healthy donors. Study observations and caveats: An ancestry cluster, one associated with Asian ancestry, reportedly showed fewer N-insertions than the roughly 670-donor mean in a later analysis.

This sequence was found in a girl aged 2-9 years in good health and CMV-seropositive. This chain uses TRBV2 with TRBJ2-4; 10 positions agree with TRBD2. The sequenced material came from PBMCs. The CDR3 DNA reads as TGTGCCAGGGGTACTAGCGGGGAAGCCAAAAACACTCAGTACTTC. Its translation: CARGTSGEAKNTQYF. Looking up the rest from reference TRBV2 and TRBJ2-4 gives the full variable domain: EPEVTQTPSHQVTQMGQEVILRCVPISNHLYFYWYRQILGQKVEFLVSFYNNEISEKSEIFDDQFSVERPDGSNFTLKIRSTKLEDSAMYFCARGTSGEAKNTQYFGAGTRLSVL.